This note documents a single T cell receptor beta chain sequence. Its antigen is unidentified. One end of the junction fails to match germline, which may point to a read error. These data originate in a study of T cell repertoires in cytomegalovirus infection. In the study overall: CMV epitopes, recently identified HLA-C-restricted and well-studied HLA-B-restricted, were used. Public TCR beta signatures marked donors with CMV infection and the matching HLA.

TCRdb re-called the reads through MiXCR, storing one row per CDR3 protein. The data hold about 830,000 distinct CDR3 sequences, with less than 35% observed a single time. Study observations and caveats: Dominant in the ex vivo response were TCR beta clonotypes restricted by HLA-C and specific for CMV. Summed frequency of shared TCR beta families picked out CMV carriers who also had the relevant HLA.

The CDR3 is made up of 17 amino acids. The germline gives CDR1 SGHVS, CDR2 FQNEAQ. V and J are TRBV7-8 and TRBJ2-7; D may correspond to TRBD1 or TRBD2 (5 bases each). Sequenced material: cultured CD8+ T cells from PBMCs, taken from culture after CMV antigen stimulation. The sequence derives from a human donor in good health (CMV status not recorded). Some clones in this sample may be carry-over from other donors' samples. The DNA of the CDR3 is TGTGCCAACAGCTTAGGGACGATAGGTGGGATGTTGGTCGAGCAGTACTTC. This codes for CANSLGTIGGMLVEQYF.